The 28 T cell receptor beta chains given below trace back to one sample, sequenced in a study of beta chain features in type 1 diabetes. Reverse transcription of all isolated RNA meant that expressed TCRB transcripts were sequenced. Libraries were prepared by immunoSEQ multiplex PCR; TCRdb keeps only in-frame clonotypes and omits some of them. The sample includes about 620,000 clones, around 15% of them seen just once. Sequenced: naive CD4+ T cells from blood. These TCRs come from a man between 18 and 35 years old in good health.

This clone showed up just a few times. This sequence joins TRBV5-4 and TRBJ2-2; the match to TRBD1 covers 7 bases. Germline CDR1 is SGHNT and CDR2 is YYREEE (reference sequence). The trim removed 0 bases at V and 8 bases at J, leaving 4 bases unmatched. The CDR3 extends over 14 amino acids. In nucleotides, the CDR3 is TGTGCCAGCAGCTTGGAGGGGGCATCAGGGGAGCTGTTTTTT. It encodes CASSLEGASGELFF.

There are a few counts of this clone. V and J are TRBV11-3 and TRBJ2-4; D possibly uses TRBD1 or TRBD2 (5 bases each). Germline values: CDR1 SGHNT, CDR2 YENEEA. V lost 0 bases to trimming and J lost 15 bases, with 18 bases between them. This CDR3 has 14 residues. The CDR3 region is CASSLDGGTSERYF. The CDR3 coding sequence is TGTGCCAGCAGCTTAGATGGGGGTACCTCGGAGCGGTACTTC. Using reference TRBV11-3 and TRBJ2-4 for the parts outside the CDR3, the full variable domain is EAGVVQSPRYKIIEKKQPVAFWCNPISGHNTLYWYLQNLGQGPELLIRYENEEAVDDSQLPKDRFSAERLKGVDSTLKIQPAELGDSAVYLCASSLDGGTSERYFGAGTRLSVL.

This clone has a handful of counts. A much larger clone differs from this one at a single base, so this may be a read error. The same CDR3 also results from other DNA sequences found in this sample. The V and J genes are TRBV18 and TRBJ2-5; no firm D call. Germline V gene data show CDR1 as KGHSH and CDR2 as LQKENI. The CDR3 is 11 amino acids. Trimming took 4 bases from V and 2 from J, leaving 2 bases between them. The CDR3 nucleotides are TGTGCCAGCTCACGGCAAGAGACCCAGTACTTC. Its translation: CASSRQETQYF.

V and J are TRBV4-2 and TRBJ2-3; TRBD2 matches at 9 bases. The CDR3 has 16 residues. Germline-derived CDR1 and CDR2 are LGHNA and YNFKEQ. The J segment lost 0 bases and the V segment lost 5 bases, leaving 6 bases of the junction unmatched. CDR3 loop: CASSSRLADSTDTQYF. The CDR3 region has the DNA TGTGCCAGCAGCTCCCGACTAGCGGATAGCACAGATACGCAGTATTTT.

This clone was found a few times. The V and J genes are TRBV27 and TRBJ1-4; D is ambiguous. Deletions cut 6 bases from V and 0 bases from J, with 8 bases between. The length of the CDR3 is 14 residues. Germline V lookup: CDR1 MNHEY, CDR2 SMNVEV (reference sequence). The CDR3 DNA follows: TGTGCCAGCAGCACGGACGCAACTAATGAAAAACTGTTTTTT. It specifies CASSTDATNEKLFF.

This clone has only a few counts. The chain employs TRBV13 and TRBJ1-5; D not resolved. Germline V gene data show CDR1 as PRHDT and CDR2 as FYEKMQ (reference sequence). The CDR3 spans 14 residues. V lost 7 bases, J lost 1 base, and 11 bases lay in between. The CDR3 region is CASNQAQSNQPQHF. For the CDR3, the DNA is TGTGCCAGCAATCAAGCCCAAAGCAATCAGCCCCAGCATTTT.

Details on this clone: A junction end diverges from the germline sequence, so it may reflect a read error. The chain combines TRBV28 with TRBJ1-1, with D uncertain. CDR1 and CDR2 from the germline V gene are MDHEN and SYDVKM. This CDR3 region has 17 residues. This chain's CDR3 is CASSLFIGLTLKTEAFF. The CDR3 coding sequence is TGTGCCAGCAGTTTATTTATCGGGTTGACCCTGAAGACTGAAGCTTTCTTT.

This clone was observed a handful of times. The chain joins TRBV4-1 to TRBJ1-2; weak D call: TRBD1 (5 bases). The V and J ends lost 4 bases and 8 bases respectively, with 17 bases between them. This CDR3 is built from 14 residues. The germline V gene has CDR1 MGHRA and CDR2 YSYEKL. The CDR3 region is CASSPGGGPWGYTF. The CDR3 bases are TGCGCCAGCAGCCCCGGGGGAGGGCCTTGGGGCTACACCTTC.

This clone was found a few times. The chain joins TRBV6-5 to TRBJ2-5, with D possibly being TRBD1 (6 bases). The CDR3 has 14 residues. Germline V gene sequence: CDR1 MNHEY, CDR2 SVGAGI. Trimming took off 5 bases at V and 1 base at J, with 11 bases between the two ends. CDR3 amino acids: CASSRLGGQETQYF. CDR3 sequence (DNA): TGTGCCAGCAGTCGCCTAGGGGGCCAAGAGACCCAGTACTTC.

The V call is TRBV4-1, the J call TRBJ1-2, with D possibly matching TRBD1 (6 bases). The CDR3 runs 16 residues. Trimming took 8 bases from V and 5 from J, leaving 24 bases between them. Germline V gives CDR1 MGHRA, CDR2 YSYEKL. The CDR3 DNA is TGCGCCAGCCGAGCTTTCGGACAGTCTTTGGCTTATGGCTACACCTTC. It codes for CASRAFGQSLAYGYTF.

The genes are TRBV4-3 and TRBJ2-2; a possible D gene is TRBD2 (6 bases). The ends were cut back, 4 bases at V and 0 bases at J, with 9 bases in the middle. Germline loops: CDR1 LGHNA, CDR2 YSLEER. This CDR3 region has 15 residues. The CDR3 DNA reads TGCGCCAGCAGCCGCGGGACGGCGAACACCGGGGAGCTGTTTTTT. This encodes CASSRGTANTGELFF.

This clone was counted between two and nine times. For the CDR3, the DNA is TGTGCCAGCAGACGGGACATCACCGGGGAGCTGTTTTTT. Translation gives CASRRDITGELFF. This chain connects TRBV6-5 to TRBJ2-2; maybe TRBD1 (6 bases). Per the germline V gene, CDR1 is MNHEY and CDR2 is SVGAGI. Trimming left V 6 bases short and J 4 bases short, with 9 bases between. The CDR3 runs to 13 residues.

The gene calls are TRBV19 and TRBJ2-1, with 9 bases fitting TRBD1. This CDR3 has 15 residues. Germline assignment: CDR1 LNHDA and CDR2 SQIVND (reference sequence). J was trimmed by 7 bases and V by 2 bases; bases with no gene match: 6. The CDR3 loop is CASSIWDRARNEQFF. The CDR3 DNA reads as TGTGCCAGTAGTATATGGGACAGGGCTAGGAATGAGCAGTTCTTC.

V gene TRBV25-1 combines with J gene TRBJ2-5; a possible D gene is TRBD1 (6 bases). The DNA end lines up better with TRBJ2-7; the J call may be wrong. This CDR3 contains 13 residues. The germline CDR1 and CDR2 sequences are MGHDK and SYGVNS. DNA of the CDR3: TGTGCCAGCAGTGGTCAGGGGACCTACGAGCAGTACTTC. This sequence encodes CASSGQGTYEQYF.

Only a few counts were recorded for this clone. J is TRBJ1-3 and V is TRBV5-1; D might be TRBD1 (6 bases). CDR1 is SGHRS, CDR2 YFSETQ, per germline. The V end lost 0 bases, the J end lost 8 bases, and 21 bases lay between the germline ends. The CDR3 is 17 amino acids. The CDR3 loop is CASSLVSLLQGSDTIYF. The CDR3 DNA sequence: TGCGCCAGCAGCTTGGTGTCCCTGCTACAGGGTAGTGACACCATATATTTT. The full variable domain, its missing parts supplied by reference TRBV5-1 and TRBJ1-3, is KAGVTQTPRYLIKTRGQQVTLSCSPISGHRSVSWYQQTPGQGLQFLFEYFSETQRNKGNFPGRFSGRQFSNSRSEMNVSTLELGDSALYLCASSLVSLLQGSDTIYFGEGSWLTVV.

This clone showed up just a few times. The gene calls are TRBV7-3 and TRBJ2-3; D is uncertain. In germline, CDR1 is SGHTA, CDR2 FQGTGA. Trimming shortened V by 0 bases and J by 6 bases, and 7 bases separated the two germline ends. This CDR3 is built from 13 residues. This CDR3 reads CASSLTYADTQYF. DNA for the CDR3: TGTGCCAGCAGCTTAACGTACGCGGATACGCAGTATTTT.

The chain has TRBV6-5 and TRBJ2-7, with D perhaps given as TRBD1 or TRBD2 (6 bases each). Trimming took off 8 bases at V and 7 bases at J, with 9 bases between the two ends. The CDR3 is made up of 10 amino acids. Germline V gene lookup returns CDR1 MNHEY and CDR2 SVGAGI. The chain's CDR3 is CASRGHEQYF. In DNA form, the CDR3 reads TGTGCCAGCCGGGGGCATGAGCAGTACTTC.

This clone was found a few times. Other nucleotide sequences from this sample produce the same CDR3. The CDR3, as DNA: TGTGCCAGTAGAACAGGGGGTCAAGAGACCCAGTACTTC. Translated: CASRTGGQETQYF. This sequence joins TRBV19 and TRBJ2-5; 8 bases agree with TRBD1. The CDR3 totals 13 residues. CDR1 LNHDA and CDR2 SQIVND come from the germline V gene (reference sequence). J gave up 2 bases and V 6 bases, and 2 bases lay outside the gene matches. The full variable domain, in which reference TRBV19 and TRBJ2-5 provide the parts outside the CDR3, is DGGITQSPKYLFRKEGQNVTLSCEQNLNHDAMYWYRQDPGQGLRLIYYSQIVNDFQKGDIAEGYSVSREKKESFPLTVTSAQKNPTAFYLCASRTGGQETQYFGPGTRLLVL.

The CDR3 is CASSLGASAYNEQFF. The CDR3 coding sequence is TGCGCCAGCAGCTTGGGAGCTAGCGCCTACAATGAGCAGTTCTTC. The chain recombines TRBV5-1 with TRBJ2-1; TRBD2 is a possible D gene (6 bases). CDR1 and CDR2 from the germline V gene are SGHRS and YFSETQ. V was cut by 0 bases and J by 2 bases, with 9 bases left in between. This CDR3 region has 15 residues.

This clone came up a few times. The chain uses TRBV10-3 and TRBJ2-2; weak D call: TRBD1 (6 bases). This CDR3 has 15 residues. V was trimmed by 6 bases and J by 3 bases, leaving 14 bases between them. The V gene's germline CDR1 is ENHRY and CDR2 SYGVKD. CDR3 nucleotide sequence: TGTGCCATCAGAACCTCAGGGGACCACACCGGGGAGCTGTTTTTT. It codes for CAIRTSGDHTGELFF.

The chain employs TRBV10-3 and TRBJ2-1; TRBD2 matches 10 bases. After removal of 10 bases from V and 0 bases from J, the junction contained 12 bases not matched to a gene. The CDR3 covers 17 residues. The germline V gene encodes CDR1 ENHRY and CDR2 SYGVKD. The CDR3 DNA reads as TGTGCCACCGGACTAGCGGACCAAGGGGGCTCCTACAATGAGCAGTTCTTC. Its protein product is CATGLADQGGSYNEQFF.

CDR3 loop: CASSLEQVTEAFF. CDR3 nucleotides: TGTGCCAGCAGCTTAGAGCAGGTTACTGAAGCTTTCTTT. J is TRBJ1-1 and V is TRBV7-2; no firm D call. The germline V gene encodes CDR1 SGHTA and CDR2 FQGNSA. CDR3 length equals 13 residues. With 1 base removed from V and 5 bases from J, the gap between germline ends came to 8 bases.

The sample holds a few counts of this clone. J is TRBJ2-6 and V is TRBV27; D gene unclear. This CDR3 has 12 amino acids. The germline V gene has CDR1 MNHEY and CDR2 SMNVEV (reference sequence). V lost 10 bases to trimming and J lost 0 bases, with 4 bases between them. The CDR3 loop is CATSSGANVLTF. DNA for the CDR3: TGTGCCACCTCCTCTGGGGCCAACGTCCTGACTTTC.

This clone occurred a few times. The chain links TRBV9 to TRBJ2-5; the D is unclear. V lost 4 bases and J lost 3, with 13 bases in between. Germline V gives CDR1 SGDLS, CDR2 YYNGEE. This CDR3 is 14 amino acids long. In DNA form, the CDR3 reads TGTGCCAGCAGCTCCGGTCCTGGAAAAGAGACCCAGTACTTC. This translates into CASSSGPGKETQYF.

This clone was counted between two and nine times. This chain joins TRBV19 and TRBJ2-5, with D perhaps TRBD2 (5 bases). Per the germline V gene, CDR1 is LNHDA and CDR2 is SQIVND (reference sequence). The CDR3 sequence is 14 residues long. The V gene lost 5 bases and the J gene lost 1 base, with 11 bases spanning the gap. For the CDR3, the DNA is TGTGCCAGTAGTCTCGGCGGGTCCCAAGAGACCCAGTACTTC. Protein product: CASSLGGSQETQYF.

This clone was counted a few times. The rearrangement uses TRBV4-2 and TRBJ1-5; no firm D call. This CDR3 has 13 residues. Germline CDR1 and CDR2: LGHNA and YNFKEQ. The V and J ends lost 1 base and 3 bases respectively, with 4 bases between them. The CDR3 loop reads CASSQGPNQPQHF. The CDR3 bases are TGTGCCAGCAGCCAAGGCCCCAATCAGCCCCAGCATTTT.

The CDR3 protein is CASSYRQETQYF. Here the CDR3 DNA reads TGTGCCAGTAGTTATAGGCAAGAGACCCAGTACTTC. This chain links TRBV19 with TRBJ2-5; no reliable D call. This CDR3 has 12 amino acids. Germline V gives CDR1 LNHDA, CDR2 SQIVND (reference sequence). Trimming removed 5 bases at V and 2 bases at J, with 6 bases between.

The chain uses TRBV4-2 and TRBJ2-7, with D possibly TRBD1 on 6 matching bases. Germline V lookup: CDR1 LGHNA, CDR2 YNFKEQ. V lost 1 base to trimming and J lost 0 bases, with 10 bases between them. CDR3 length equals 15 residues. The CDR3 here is CASSQADRNSYEQYF. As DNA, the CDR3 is TGTGCCAGCAGCCAAGCCGACAGGAACTCCTACGAGCAGTACTTC.